This T cell receptor beta chain was recovered during a study of cytomegalovirus exposure and HLA in healthy donors. Sequenced by immunoSEQ multiplex PCR; TCRdb stores in-frame clones only, minus some. The sample shows some 170,000 clones, 80% to 90% of them seen only once. The CDR3 is made up of 14 amino acids. Germline CDR1 and CDR2: MNHEY and SMNVEV (reference sequence). Trimming stripped 6 bases from V and 0 bases from J, with 10 bases between. This TCR was recovered from a woman in her thirties in good health and CMV-seronegative. Material for sequencing was PBMCs. The chain carries TRBV27 and TRBJ2-3, with D unresolved. The CDR3 loop is CASRLSSSTDTQYF. In nucleotides, the CDR3 is TGTGCCAGCAGGTTGAGCTCTAGCACAGATACGCAGTATTTT.